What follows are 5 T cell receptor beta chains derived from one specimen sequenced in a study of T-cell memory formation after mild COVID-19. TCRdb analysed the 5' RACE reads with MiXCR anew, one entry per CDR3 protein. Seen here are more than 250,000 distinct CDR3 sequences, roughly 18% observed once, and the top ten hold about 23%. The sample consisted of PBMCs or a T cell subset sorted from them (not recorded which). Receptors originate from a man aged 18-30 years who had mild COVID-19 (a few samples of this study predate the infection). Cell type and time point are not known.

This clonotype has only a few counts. The CDR3: CASSQGGRDSPLHF. In DNA form, the CDR3 reads TGTGCCAGCAGCCAGGGGGGCAGGGATTCACCCCTCCACTTT. This chain uses TRBV7-9 with TRBJ1-6; TRBD1 matches at 7 bases. The CDR3 runs 14 residues. CDR1 SEHNR and CDR2 FQNEAQ come from the germline V gene (reference sequence). Losses at the gene ends were 5 bases for V and 8 bases for J; bases not matched to a gene: 6.

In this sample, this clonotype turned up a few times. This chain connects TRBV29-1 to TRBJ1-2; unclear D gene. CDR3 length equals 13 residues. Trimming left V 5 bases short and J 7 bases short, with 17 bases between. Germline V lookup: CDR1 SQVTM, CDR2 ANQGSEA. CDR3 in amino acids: CSVRTPRESGYTF. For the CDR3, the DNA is TGCAGCGTTCGGACCCCTAGGGAGAGTGGCTACACCTTC.

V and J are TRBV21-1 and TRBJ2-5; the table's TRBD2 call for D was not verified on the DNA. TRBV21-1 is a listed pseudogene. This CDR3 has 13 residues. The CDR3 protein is CASSMGLGETQYF. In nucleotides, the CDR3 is TGTGCCAGCAGCATGGGACTCGGGGAGACCCAGTACTTC.

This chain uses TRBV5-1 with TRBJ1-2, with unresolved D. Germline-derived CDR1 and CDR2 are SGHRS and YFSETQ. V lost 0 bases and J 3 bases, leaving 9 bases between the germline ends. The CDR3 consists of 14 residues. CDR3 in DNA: TGCGCCAGCAGCTTGGAAGGGCAGGACTATGGCTACACCTTC. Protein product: CASSLEGQDYGYTF.

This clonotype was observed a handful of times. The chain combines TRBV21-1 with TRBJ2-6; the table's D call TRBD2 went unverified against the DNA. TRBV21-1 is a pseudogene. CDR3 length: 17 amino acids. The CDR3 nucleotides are TGTGCCAGCAGCCCGGGAGGGAGAAGCTCTGGGGCCAACGTCCTGACTTTC. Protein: CASSPGGRSSGANVLTF.